The subject of this entry is one T cell receptor (beta chain). Its cognate antigen is unknown. The data derive from a study of T cells in Graves' hyperthyroidism and ophthalmopathy. Study observations and caveats: For ophthalmopathy, model prediction preceded onset by a median roughly 5.9 months. Most clonotypes expanded in the thyroid (above 0.001) were also present in blood.

Researchers amplified the TCR beta CDR3 regions from RNA transcripts. The HTBI primer set served for first-round RT-PCR of the TCR CDR3. MiXCR, applied by TCRdb to the multiplex PCR reads, yields one record per CDR3 protein. The sample holds roughly 570,000 distinct CDR3 sequences, around 16% seen once. V lost 7 bases and J lost 10, with 19 bases in between. The CDR3 spans 13 residues. Germline CDR1 reads WSHSY; CDR2 reads SAAADI. The V and J genes are TRBV10-2 and TRBJ1-1; perhaps TRBD1 as D (5 bases). The sequence was obtained from a woman aged 30 to 39 with Graves' hyperthyroidism. Material for sequencing was blood. CDR3 nucleotide sequence: TGCGCCAGCACCCCCGAGTCGCGAAGGGGAGCTTTCTTT. Protein sequence: CASTPESRRGAFF.